Listed below are T cell receptor beta chains from one sample, sequenced in a study of OX40 agonist ivuxolimab in advanced cancers. Produced via immunoSEQ multiplex PCR; TCRdb's table is partial and in-frame only. The table records about 47,000 clones, more than 70% of them present only once. Sequencing was performed on CD4+ or CD8+ T cells sorted from blood, taken in a trial of the OX40 agonist ivuxolimab. All receptors derive from an adult with an advanced solid tumor such as melanoma, head and neck, liver or kidney cancer. The CDR3 runs from the conserved cysteine through the conserved F or W. The D gene is left open where the match is weak. Expanded clones are given a class, and other clones once, few, many or no size at all.

>TRBV19|.|TRBJ1-1|.
TGTGCCAGTAGTAGGACACGGGAGGGAACTGAAGCTTTCTTT
CASSRTREGTEAFF
>TRBV7-9|.|TRBJ2-6|.
TGTGCCAGCATCTATAGGGGGGACTCTGGGGCCAACGTCCTGACTTTC
CASIYRGDSGANVLTF
>TRBV5-1|TRBD1|TRBJ1-4|.
TGCGCCAGCAATCAGGGGACAGGGGGCGCCGGCCACAATGAAAAACTGTTTTTT
CASNQGTGGAGHNEKLFF
>TRBV19|.|TRBJ1-2|.
TGTGCCAGTAGCACCCCAGGGGCGGGTAACTATGGCTACACCTTC
CASSTPGAGNYGYTF
>TRBV5-6|.|TRBJ2-7|.
TGTGCCAGCAGCTTGGGGATCGACGAGCAGTACTTC
CASSLGIDEQYF
>TRBV5-1|.|TRBJ1-1|.
TGCGCCAGCAGCGTGGGATGGGGGGCTCGGGTGAGGACTGAAGCTTTCTTT
CASSVGWGARVRTEAFF
>TRBV5-1|.|TRBJ1-2|.
TGCGCCAGCAGCCCCGACTACAGGGCCATTAACTATGGCTACACCTTC
CASSPDYRAINYGYTF
>TRBV6-1|.|TRBJ1-5|.
TGTGCCAGCAGTCCACAGGGCAGTATGGACCAGCCCCAGCATTTT
CASSPQGSMDQPQHF
>TRBV14|TRBD2|TRBJ2-7|.
TGTGCCAGCAGCCGCGGGACTAGCGGTCCCTACGAGCAGTACTTC
CASSRGTSGPYEQYF
>TRBV30|.|TRBJ2-6|.
TGTGCCTGGAGTGTCGGCAGGAACTCTGGGGCCAACGTCCTGACTTTC
CAWSVGRNSGANVLTF
>TRBV18|.|TRBJ2-7|.
TGTGCCAGCTCACCAGGAATGGCCTACGAGCAGTACTTC
CASSPGMAYEQYF
>TRBV19|.|TRBJ2-7|.
TGTGCCAGTAGTGACGCCCACGTGAACTACGAGCAGTACTTC
CASSDAHVNYEQYF
>TRBV10-3|.|TRBJ1-1|.
TGTGCCACCCGGGTAACAAACACTGAAGCTTTCTTT
CATRVTNTEAFF
>TRBV19|.|TRBJ2-5|.
TGTGCCAGTAGTCCCGGACAGAGCCAAGAGACCCAGTACTTC
CASSPGQSQETQYF
>TRBV6-5|.|TRBJ2-1|.
TGTGCCAGCAGTTACCGTAAATCCCCGGAGCAGTTCTTC
CASSYRKSPEQFF
>TRBV4-2|.|TRBJ2-7|.
TGTGCCAGCAGCCAAGATTATCCGGGGTACGAGCAGTACTTC
CASSQDYPGYEQYF
>TRBV7-3|.|TRBJ2-1|.
TGTGCCAGCAGCCCAGGAGGGACGACCTACAATGAGCAGTTCTTC
CASSPGGTTYNEQFF
>TRBV4-3|TRBD1|TRBJ1-5|.
TGCGCCAGCAGCCAAGATTGGCAGGGGGCTGTTTCGGGCAATCAGCCCCAGCATTTT
CASSQDWQGAVSGNQPQHF
>TRBV6-4|.|TRBJ2-3|.
TGTGCCAGCAGTGAAGGCGGGAGCACAGATACGCAGTATTTT
CASSEGGSTDTQYF
>TRBV5-1|.|TRBJ1-1|.
TGCGCCAGCAGCGTGGGGACTGAAGCTTTCTTT
CASSVGTEAFF
>TRBV2|.|TRBJ2-2|.
TGTGCCAGCAGTGTAGGGACATTTCCCGGGGAGCTGTTTTTT
CASSVGTFPGELFF
>TRBV11-3|.|TRBJ2-1|.
TGTGCCAGCAGCCCCTTTGAGGCGCCCTACAATGAGCAGTTCTTC
CASSPFEAPYNEQFF
>TRBV5-6|.|TRBJ1-2|.
TGTGCCAGCAGCTTGGTTGGGGAAGTGGACTATGGCTACACCTTC
CASSLVGEVDYGYTF
>TRBV29-1|.|TRBJ2-1|.
TGCAGCGTTGAAGGATCCTACAATGAGCAGTTCTTC
CSVEGSYNEQFF
>TRBV5-6|.|TRBJ2-1|.
TGTGCCAGCCGGAGAGTGGACTCATCACCCCATGAGCAGTTCTTC
CASRRVDSSPHEQFF
>TRBV29-1|TRBD1|TRBJ2-5|.
TGCAGCGTCCACCCGGGACAGTACCAAGAGACCCAGTACTTC
CSVHPGQYQETQYF
>TRBV7-8|TRBD2|TRBJ2-1|.
TGTGCCAGCACCTCGGGCGGGAGCTCCTACAATGAGCAGTTCTTC
CASTSGGSSYNEQFF
>TRBV5-1|.|TRBJ1-4|.
TGCGCCAGCCGGGACCGATCAACTAATGAAAAACTGTTTTTT
CASRDRSTNEKLFF
>TRBV5-6|.|TRBJ2-3|.
TGTGCCAGCAGCTCGGGGAGAGTTGCGCAGTATTTT
CASSSGRVAQYF
>TRBV6-1|TRBD2|TRBJ2-7|.
TGTGCCAGCATTTCGGCGGGGGTACGTTCCTACGAGCAGTACTTC
CASISAGVRSYEQYF
>TRBV29-1|.|TRBJ2-7|.
TGCAGCGTCCAACGCGGGGACGTGCGAAACGAGCAGTACTTC
CSVQRGDVRNEQYF
>TRBV11-3|TRBD2|TRBJ2-1|once
TGTGCCAGCAGCCCAAGGGGTGCGGGAGGCCTAGGTGAGCAGTTCTTC
CASSPRGAGGLGEQFF
>TRBV5-1|TRBD1|TRBJ2-7|.
TGCGCCAGCAGCCCTCAAACAGGGGGACACGAGCAGTACTTC
CASSPQTGGHEQYF
>TRBV14|.|TRBJ2-7|once
TGTGCCAGCAGCCAAGATCCCGGCGAGCAGTACTTC
CASSQDPGEQYF
>TRBV19|.|TRBJ1-5|.
TGTGCCAGTATGGACGCTTATAGCAATCAGCCCCAGCATTTT
CASMDAYSNQPQHF
>TRBV30|.|TRBJ1-1|few
TGTGCCTGGATAGGCGGACGGAACACTGAAGCTTTCTTT
CAWIGGRNTEAFF
>TRBV2|TRBD2|TRBJ2-2|.
TGTGCCAGCAGTGAGGGACTAGCAGTCGGGGAGCTGTTTTTT
CASSEGLAVGELFF
>TRBV27|TRBD2|TRBJ2-7|.
TGTGCCAGCAGCCTAGCGGGAGTAGGGTCCTACGAGCAGTACTTC
CASSLAGVGSYEQYF
>TRBV7-9|.|TRBJ1-2|once
TGTGCCAGCAGCTTAACTGATGGAGGCTACACCTTC
CASSLTDGGYTF
>TRBV2|TRBD1|TRBJ1-4|.
TGTGCCAGCAGTAGGCAGGGGGCTGATAATGAAAAACTGTTTTTT
CASSRQGADNEKLFF
>TRBV15|.|TRBJ1-2|once
TGTGCCACCAGCAGAGATATCCAAGACAGGGGCTACACCTTC
CATSRDIQDRGYTF
>TRBV5-4|.|TRBJ2-5|.
TGTGCCAGCAGCTCGACAGAAGAGACCCAGTACTTC
CASSSTEETQYF
>TRBV6-1|.|TRBJ2-7|.
TGTGCCAGCAGAAGTCAGGGATTGATCTACGAGCAGTACTTC
CASRSQGLIYEQYF
>TRBV7-6|.|TRBJ1-1|.
TGTGCCAGCAGCTTTTCTCAAGTGAACACTGAAGCTTTCTTT
CASSFSQVNTEAFF
>TRBV4-2|TRBD2|TRBJ2-7|.
TGTGCCAGCAGCCTCGGGAATAGCGGGAGGGCCAGGATCCACGAGCAGTACTTC
CASSLGNSGRARIHEQYF
>TRBV5-4|.|TRBJ1-1|.
TGTGCCTCCCAAGCTTGGTCGGGGATTGGCACTGAAGCTTTCTTT
CASQAWSGIGTEAFF
>TRBV5-5|.|TRBJ1-2|.
TGTGCCAGCAGCTTGGATTGGGGAGGGGCGCGCCATGGCTACACCTTC
CASSLDWGGARHGYTF
>TRBV5-1|TRBD1|TRBJ2-7|.
TGCGCCAGCAGCTCACAGGGGGCAGTTGTCGAGCAGTACTTC
CASSSQGAVVEQYF
>TRBV29-1|.|TRBJ2-5|.
TGCAGCGTTGAATCGGGGGTTTTTGAGACCCAGTACTTC
CSVESGVFETQYF
>TRBV30|TRBD1|TRBJ1-6|.
TGTGCCTGGAACCGCGGGACAGATTCACCCCTCCACTTT
CAWNRGTDSPLHF
>TRBV4-2|.|TRBJ1-5|.
TGTGCCAGCAGCACCGGCGGGGGGCTTGGCAATCAGCCCCAGCATTTT
CASSTGGGLGNQPQHF
>TRBV6-6|.|TRBJ2-7|.
TGTGCCAGCATGGACTTCAACTACGAGCAGTACTTC
CASMDFNYEQYF
>TRBV5-1|.|TRBJ2-2|.
TGCGCCAGCAGCTTGGGCACGGGGGCGAACACCGGGGAGCTGTTTTTT
CASSLGTGANTGELFF